This T cell receptor (beta chain) was recorded in a study of cytomegalovirus exposure and HLA in healthy donors. The PCR made use of 60 Vbeta and 13 Jbeta primers. The method was immunoSEQ multiplex PCR; TCRdb's version includes in-frame clones alone and lacks a portion of them. The sample lists some 220,000 clones; roughly 89% were seen once. This clone was counted only a few times. The V gene lost 3 bases and the J gene lost 9 bases, with 10 bases spanning the gap. Looked up from germline, CDR1 is DFQATT and CDR2 is SNEGSKA (reference sequence). The CDR3 contains 11 residues. The chain has TRBV20-1 and TRBJ2-3, with D uncertain. The sequence came from a woman aged 18-35 years in good health and CMV-seronegative. Sequencing was performed on PBMCs. CDR3 in DNA: TGCAGTGCTAGCCGTAGCACCACGCAGTATTTT. Protein sequence: CSASRSTTQYF.